This is a list of T cell receptor beta chains from one sample in a study of blood T cells in healthy people across ages. TCRdb ran MiXCR on the 5' RACE reads and lists one entry per CDR3 protein. The table records 900,000 to 950,000 distinct CDR3 sequences, approximately 32% of them present only once. Separately, the same data were catalogued under a study of T cells of mothers and their children.

The sample comprised blood. The source is a woman aged 40 to 50 in good health. Each CDR3 is given with its conserved first and last residue. A D gene is named only where the DNA matches it firmly. Where a row states a size, it is once, few, many or the class of an expanded clone; other rows omit it.

abundance,j_gene,d_gene,v_gene,CDR3aa,CDR3nt
few,TRBJ2-1,NA,TRBV18,CASQASSYNEQFF,TGTGCCAGCCAAGCAAGCTCCTACAATGAGCAGTTCTTC
NA,TRBJ1-1,NA,TRBV4-1,CASSQDLGKTRNTEAFF,TGCGCCAGCAGCCAAGATCTCGGCAAAACCAGGAACACTGAAGCTTTCTTT
NA,TRBJ2-7,TRBD1,TRBV7-9,CASSLETGGVRNEQYF,TGTGCCAGCAGCTTAGAAACAGGGGGCGTACGTAACGAGCAGTACTTC
many,TRBJ2-1,NA,TRBV7-2,CATSLGLNEQFF,TGTGCCACTTCTTTAGGGTTGAATGAGCAGTTCTTC
NA,TRBJ2-7,TRBD2,TRBV5-1,CASSSRTSGGGEQYF,TGCGCCAGCAGCTCCCGGACTAGCGGGGGTGGCGAGCAGTACTTC
NA,TRBJ2-7,NA,TRBV7-3,CASSKAPTDNYNEQYF,TGTGCCAGCAGCAAGGCCCCGACTGATAACTACAACGAGCAGTACTTC
NA,TRBJ1-6,NA,TRBV4-3,CASSQDLPGTNSPLHF,TGCGCCAGCAGCCAAGATCTTCCAGGGACTAATTCACCCCTCCACTTT
few,TRBJ1-2,NA,TRBV10-3,CAISESRGLDGYTF,TGTGCCATCAGTGAGTCCCGGGGGTTGGATGGCTACACCTTC
few,TRBJ1-2,NA,TRBV5-5,CASSLQLAGGYTF,TGTGCCAGCAGCCTACAGCTCGCGGGGGGCTACACCTTC
few,TRBJ1-6,NA,TRBV20-1,CSARRPGFSPLHF,TGCAGTGCTAGGCGTCCGGGCTTCTCACCCCTCCACTTT
NA,TRBJ2-1,NA,TRBV7-2,CASSSPREGGPYNEQFF,TGTGCCAGCAGCTCACCCCGCGAGGGGGGGCCTTACAATGAGCAGTTCTTC
few,TRBJ1-6,NA,TRBV28,CASRSGTANSPLHF,TGTGCCAGCAGATCCGGGACCGCGAATTCACCCCTCCACTTT
NA,TRBJ2-1,TRBD2,TRBV12-3/TRBV12-4,CASSRAGLGNEQFF,TGTGCCAGCAGTCGAGCGGGGCTAGGCAATGAGCAGTTCTTC
many,TRBJ2-3,TRBD2,TRBV15,CATSRRLAQGQYF,TGTGCCACCAGCAGGAGACTAGCCCAGGGGCAGTATTTT
NA,TRBJ1-1,NA,TRBV29-1,CSAGQMNTETFF,TGCAGCGCCGGACAGATGAACACTGAAACTTTCTTT
few,TRBJ2-7,TRBD1,TRBV24-1,CATSDPSQGTYEQYF,TGTGCCACCAGTGATCCCTCACAGGGGACCTACGAGCAGTACTTC
NA,TRBJ2-3,NA,TRBV5-1,CASSLGNRAQGTDTQYF,TGCGCCAGCAGCTTGGGGAACAGAGCCCAGGGCACAGATACGCAGTATTTT
few,TRBJ2-7,NA,TRBV20-1,CSARGPLAWYEQYF,TGCAGTGCTAGAGGACCGCTTGCGTGGTACGAGCAGTACTTC
few,TRBJ2-3,TRBD1,TRBV20-1,CSARNPGQGSADTQYF,TGCAGTGCTAGAAACCCGGGACAGGGGTCCGCAGATACGCAGTATTTT
few,TRBJ2-5,TRBD2,TRBV12-3/TRBV12-4,CASSFFLRGEQETQYF,TGTGCCAGCAGTTTTTTTTTGCGGGGGGAACAAGAGACCCAGTACTTC
many,TRBJ2-6,NA,TRBV28,CASRSSGANVLTF,TGTGCCAGCAGATCCTCTGGGGCCAACGTCCTGACTTTC
few,TRBJ2-1,NA,TRBV7-9,CASSLAQGAEQFF,TGTGCCAGCAGCTTAGCACAGGGAGCTGAGCAGTTCTTC
NA,TRBJ1-4,TRBD1,TRBV7-2,CASSLDRGRNEKLFF,TGTGCCAGCAGCTTAGACAGGGGGCGGAATGAAAAACTGTTTTTT
few,TRBJ2-5,NA,TRBV10-3,CAISESNQETQYF,TGTGCCATCAGTGAGTCGAACCAAGAGACCCAGTACTTC
many,TRBJ2-7,TRBD1,TRBV27,CASSGRGPYEQYF,TGTGCCAGCTCAGGCAGGGGGCCCTACGAGCAGTACTTC
NA,TRBJ2-7,NA,TRBV29-1,CSVGGAAYEQYF,TGCAGCGTTGGGGGGGCGGCCTACGAGCAGTACTTC
NA,TRBJ2-2,NA,TRBV5-1,CASSPSSAPNTGELFF,TGCGCCAGCAGCCCGTCGAGCGCCCCGAACACCGGGGAGCTGTTTTTT
many,TRBJ2-1,TRBD2,TRBV4-1,CASSQVLAGDNEQFF,TGCGCCAGCAGCCAAGTTCTAGCGGGAGACAATGAGCAGTTCTTC
NA,TRBJ1-1,NA,TRBV28,CAGSLAGAGGTEAFF,TGTGCCGGCAGCCTGGCAGGAGCCGGGGGCACTGAAGCTTTCTTT
many,TRBJ2-5,NA,TRBV18,CASSPGALQETQYF,TGTGCCAGCTCACCAGGGGCACTTCAAGAGACCCAGTACTTC
NA,TRBJ1-1,NA,TRBV12-3/TRBV12-4,CASGTTGERNEAFF,TGTGCCAGCGGAACGACAGGAGAACGAAACGAAGCTTTCTTT
few,TRBJ1-5,NA,TRBV27,CASSLEKTNQPQHF,TGTGCCAGCAGTTTGGAAAAGACGAATCAGCCCCAGCATTTT
NA,TRBJ1-1,NA,TRBV20-1,CSASDFTNTEAFF,TGCAGTGCTAGCGATTTCACGAACACTGAAGCTTTCTTT
few,TRBJ2-3,TRBD2,TRBV6-5,CAGSSLAGGWDDTQYF,TGTGCCGGCAGTTCATTAGCGGGGGGGTGGGATGATACGCAGTATTTT
NA,TRBJ2-7,NA,TRBV4-1,CASSQLRDTSYEQYF,TGCGCCAGCAGCCAGCTAAGGGACACCTCCTACGAGCAGTACTTC
NA,TRBJ2-7,NA,TRBV18,CASTSVSYEQYF,TGTGCCAGCACCTCAGTATCCTACGAGCAGTACTTC
many,TRBJ2-1,TRBD2,TRBV20-1,CSARDGGLAGDNWNEQFF,TGCAGTGCTAGAGATGGGGGACTAGCGGGGGACAACTGGAATGAGCAGTTCTTC
few,TRBJ2-5,NA,TRBV28,CASSLAGRTPKGGTQYF,TGTGCCAGCAGTTTAGCAGGGAGGACCCCCAAAGGCGGGACCCAGTACTTC
NA,TRBJ2-7,NA,TRBV27,CASRDFGSYEQYF,TGTGCCAGCAGGGACTTCGGCTCCTACGAGCAGTACTTC
NA,TRBJ1-2,NA,TRBV7-2,CASTTSFNYGYTF,TGTGCCAGCACCACATCCTTCAACTATGGCTACACCTTC
NA,TRBJ1-2,NA,TRBV28,CASNTAPGVHGYTF,TGTGCCAGCAACACGGCCCCAGGGGTGCATGGCTACACCTTC
NA,TRBJ1-5,TRBD1,TRBV5-1,CASSLDSSGGQPQHF,TGCGCCAGCAGCTTGGACTCCTCAGGGGGTCAGCCCCAGCATTTT
NA,TRBJ2-7,NA,TRBV7-3,CASSQVGRYEQYF,TGTGCCAGCAGCCAAGTGGGGAGGTACGAGCAGTACTTC